This T cell receptor beta chain comes out of a study of CD8+CD57+ T cells in acquired aplastic anemia. In the study overall: Each DNA sample taken from sorted CD4+ and CD8+ cells came to approximately 3.3 ug on average. Healthy CD8+ samples averaged about 11 million reads. Study-wide results and caveats: Comparison of patients with controls identified around 31 shared CD8+ CDR3 sequences.

This clonotype qualifies as medium-sized. Antigen specificity is unknown. Genomic DNA, serving as template, underwent TCR beta VDJ and CDR3 profiling. TCRdb passed the reads through MiXCR, listing each CDR3 protein once. Among 150,000 to 200,000 distinct CDR3 sequences, around 40% were seen once, and the ten largest hold around 0.96%. Trimming pared 0 bases from V and 6 bases from J, leaving 16 bases between. CDR1 is SGHNT and CDR2 is YYREEE in the germline V gene (reference sequence). The CDR3 contains 15 residues. The receptor was derived from a human donor in good health. The V call is TRBV5-4, the J call TRBJ2-7; D call uncertain. The material sequenced was sorted CD4+, CD8+, or CD8+CD57+ T cells (not recorded which) from PBMCs. This CDR3 is CASSLVGRSSSEQYF. For the CDR3, the DNA is TGTGCCAGCAGCTTGGTAGGTAGGAGTTCGAGCGAGCAGTACTTC.